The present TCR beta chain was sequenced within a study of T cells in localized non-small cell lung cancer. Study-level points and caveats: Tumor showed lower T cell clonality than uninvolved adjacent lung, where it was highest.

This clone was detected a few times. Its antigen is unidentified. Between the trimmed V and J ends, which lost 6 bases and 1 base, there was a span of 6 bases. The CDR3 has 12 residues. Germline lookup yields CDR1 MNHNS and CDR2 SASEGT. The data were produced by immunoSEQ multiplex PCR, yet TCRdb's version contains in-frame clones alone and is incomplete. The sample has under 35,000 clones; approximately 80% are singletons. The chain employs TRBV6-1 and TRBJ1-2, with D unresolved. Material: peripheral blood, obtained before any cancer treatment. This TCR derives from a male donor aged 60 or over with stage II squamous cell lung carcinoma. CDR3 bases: TGTGCCAGCAGGGCATATAACTATGGCTACACCTTC. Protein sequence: CASRAYNYGYTF.